This TCR beta chain was recovered during a study of CD8+ T cells in alopecia areata. General study results and limits: Lesional tissue from the scalp (especially in alopecia totalis/universalis) showed higher clonality than normal scalp.

V lost 0 bases and J 5 bases, leaving 8 bases between the germline ends. Germline V CDR1 and CDR2: MDHEN, SYDVKM. The CDR3 totals 13 residues. A word on this clone: Antigen unknown.

Sorting of PBMCs yielded the CD4+ and CD8+ T cells. Extracted RNA was reverse transcribed, and the resulting cDNA served as sequencing template. TCRdb's table, derived via immunoSEQ multiplex PCR, lists solely in-frame clones and lacks some. Among around 120,000 clones listed, about 46% were seen once. Sequencing was performed on NKG2D-low CD8+ T cells sorted from blood. The receptor was isolated from a human donor with alopecia areata. V gene TRBV28 combines with J gene TRBJ2-7; unclear D gene. The CDR3 is CASSLWANNEQYF. CDR3 bases: TGTGCCAGCAGTTTATGGGCGAATAACGAGCAGTACTTC.